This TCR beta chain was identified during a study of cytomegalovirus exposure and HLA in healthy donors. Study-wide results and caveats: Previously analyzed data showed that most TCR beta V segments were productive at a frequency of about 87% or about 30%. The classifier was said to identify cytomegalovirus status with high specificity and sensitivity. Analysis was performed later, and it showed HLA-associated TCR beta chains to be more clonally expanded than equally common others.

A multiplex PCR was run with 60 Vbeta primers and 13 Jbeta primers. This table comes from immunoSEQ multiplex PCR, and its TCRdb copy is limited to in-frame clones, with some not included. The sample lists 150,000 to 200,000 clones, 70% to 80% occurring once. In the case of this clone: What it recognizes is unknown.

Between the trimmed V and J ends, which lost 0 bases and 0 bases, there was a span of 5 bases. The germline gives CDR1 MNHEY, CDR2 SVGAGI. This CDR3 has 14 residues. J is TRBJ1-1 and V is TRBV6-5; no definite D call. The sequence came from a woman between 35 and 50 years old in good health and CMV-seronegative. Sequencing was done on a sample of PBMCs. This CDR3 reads CASSYSVLNTEAFF. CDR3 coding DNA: TGTGCCAGCAGTTACTCCGTCTTGAACACTGAAGCTTTCTTT.